This T cell receptor beta chain is from a study of identical twins. General study findings and limits: The study found excess low generation probability among twin-shared out-of-frame alpha sequences. Reduced insertions were recorded for abundant cord blood beta clonotypes, with no such pattern in memory repertoires.

Concerning this clonotype: Its specificity is unknown.

Template switching added a universal primer site, and cDNA bore unique molecular identifiers. TCRdb redid the calling of the 5' RACE reads with MiXCR, one entry per CDR3 protein. The table includes around 340,000 distinct CDR3 sequences, over 9% detected once. The CDR3 runs to 10 residues. The ends were cut back, 4 bases at V and 4 bases at J, with 1 base in the middle. These sequences were also reported in another study, on yellow fever vaccine responses in identical twins. That source notes: Among the twins, the vaccine T cell response reportedly seemed partly convergent and partly personalized.

Sequencing was performed on CD8+ T cells sorted from blood. V usage is TRBV12-3 or TRBV12-4 and J usage is TRBJ1-2; D unclear. The TCR sequence derives from a woman aged 18-29 years in good health. In nucleotides, the CDR3 is TGTGCCAGCAGTTCCTATGGCTACACCTTC. It yields the protein CASSSYGYTF.